This T cell receptor (beta chain) stems from a study of OX40 agonist ivuxolimab in advanced cancers. Looking at the study overall: At doses from 0.01 to 10 mg/kg, patients were given intravenous ivuxolimab every 2 weeks. Allowance was made for prior anti-PD-1, anti-PD-L1 or anti-CTLA-4 therapy, and 40% had some. Patients were 82.7% male with ages roughly 20 to 85, mean around 58. General study findings and limits: Partly responding patients at 0.1-3.0 mg/kg showed some of the smallest clonal expansion.

V was trimmed by 5 bases and J by 2 bases, leaving 17 bases between them. There are 16 residues in the CDR3. Germline CDR1 is SEHNR and CDR2 is FQNEAQ (reference sequence). Points on this clone: The antigen is unknown.

The protocol was immunoSEQ multiplex PCR, while the TCRdb copy is restricted to in-frame clones and leaves out a portion. This table holds roughly 40,000 clones, around 90% found once. This TCR was recovered from an adult with an advanced solid tumor such as melanoma, head and neck, liver or kidney cancer. The chain links TRBV7-9 to TRBJ2-3, with D possibly matching TRBD1 (6 bases). Sequences were derived from CD4+ or CD8+ T cells sorted from blood, sampled in a trial of the OX40 agonist ivuxolimab. The chain's CDR3 is CASSPTDSYYTDTQYF. CDR3 coding DNA: TGTGCCAGCAGCCCGACGGACAGTTACTACACAGATACGCAGTATTTT. Looking up the rest from reference TRBV7-9 and TRBJ2-3 gives the full variable domain: DTGVSQNPRHKITKRGQNVTFRCDPISEHNRLYWYRQTLGQGPEFLTYFQNEAQLEKSRLLSDRFSAERPKGSFSTLEIQRTEQGDSAMYLCASSPTDSYYTDTQYFGPGTRLTVL.